This T cell receptor (beta chain) derives from a study of blood T cell repertoires in COVID-19. Study-wide background: The United States, Italy and Spain were the sources of the acute and convalescent COVID-19 samples. The analysed material was cDNA or gDNA that came from T cells, B-cell-depleted T cells, or PBMCs.

Per the original methods: Reference gene primers were amplified, and this amplification served to estimate nucleated cell counts. Produced via immunoSEQ multiplex PCR; TCRdb's table is partial and in-frame only. The DNA was the basis for D and trimming; V, J and clone size are from that table. This table has roughly 150,000 clones, approximately 91% appearing once. CDR1 SGHTA and CDR2 FQGNSA come from the germline V gene. V lost 4 bases and J lost 7; bases outside the gene matches: 5. The CDR3 extends over 13 amino acids. The chain carries TRBV7-2 and TRBJ1-1; 8 positions agree with TRBD1. This clonotype was obtained from a young man with COVID-19, enrolled during active disease. Input material: peripheral blood. Here the CDR3 DNA reads TGTGCCAGCAGCTCCTACAGGGGGATTGAAGCTTTCTTT. Its translation is CASSSYRGIEAFF.